The clone carrying this TCR beta chain was observed a single time. The final CDR3 position lacks the conserved phenylalanine or tryptophan, pointing to a likely read error. The DNA is omitted, as the CDR3 cannot be located on it reliably, and the CDR3 follows TCRdb's listing. This specimen belongs to a study of T cells in Graves' hyperthyroidism and ophthalmopathy. Ends included, the CDR3 has 9 residues. In germline, CDR1 is SNHLY, CDR2 FYNNEI. The TCR beta CDR3 regions underwent amplification using RNA transcripts as the source. HTBI primers drove first-round RT-PCR of the TCR CDR3. TCRdb reprocessed the multiplex PCR reads via MiXCR and lists one record per CDR3 protein. Seen here are around 700,000 distinct CDR3 sequences, 35% observed once, and the top ten hold around 32%.

The TCR originated in a woman between 35 and 50 years old with Graves' hyperthyroidism. The sequencing sample was made of blood. This chain links TRBV2 with TRBJ2-6; no DNA check was done on the table's D call, TRBD2. CDR3: CASKVGVNT.